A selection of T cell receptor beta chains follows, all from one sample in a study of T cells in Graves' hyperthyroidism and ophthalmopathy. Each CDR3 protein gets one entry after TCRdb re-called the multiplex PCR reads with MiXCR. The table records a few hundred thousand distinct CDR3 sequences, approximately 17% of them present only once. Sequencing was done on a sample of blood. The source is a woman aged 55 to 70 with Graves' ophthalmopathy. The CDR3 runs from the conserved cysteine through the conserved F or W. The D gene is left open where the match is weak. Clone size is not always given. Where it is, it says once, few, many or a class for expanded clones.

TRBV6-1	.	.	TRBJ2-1	TGTGCCAGCAGCCCCCTAGCGCGGAGCTCCTACAATGAGCAGTTCTTC	CASSPLARSSYNEQFF
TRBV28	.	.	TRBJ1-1	TGTGCCAGCAGTTTAATCATGTCGAACACTGAAGCTTTCTTT	CASSLIMSNTEAFF
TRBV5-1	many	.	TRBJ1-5	TGCGCCAGCAGCTTGGCCGCCGGTCAGCCCCAGCATTTT	CASSLAAGQPQHF
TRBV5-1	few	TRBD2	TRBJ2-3	TGCGCCAGCAGCGCCGGGACTAGCGGGGGAGTAACAGATACGCAGTATTTT	CASSAGTSGGVTDTQYF
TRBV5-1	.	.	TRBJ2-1	TGCGCCAGCGCCCCGCGGGGCGACTCCTACGAGCAGTTCTTC	CASAPRGDSYEQFF
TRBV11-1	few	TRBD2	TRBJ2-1	TGTGCCAGCAGCCCCGCCCTAGCGGGCTCCTACAATGAGCAGTTCTTC	CASSPALAGSYNEQFF
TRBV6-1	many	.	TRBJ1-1	TGTGCCAGCAGCCCCCCCGGGAGAGGGGGGAACACTGAAGCTTTCTTT	CASSPPGRGGNTEAFF
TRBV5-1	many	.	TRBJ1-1	TGCGCCAGCAGAGTTGGACCCGGGACGCCGAACACTGAAGCTTTCTTT	CASRVGPGTPNTEAFF
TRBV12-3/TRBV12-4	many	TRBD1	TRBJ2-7	TGTGCCAGCACCCCCACCGGGACAGGGGGGGACGAGCAGTACTTC	CASTPTGTGGDEQYF
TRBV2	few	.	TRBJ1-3	TGTGCCAGCAGTTACAATCTTCCTTACTCTGGAAACACCATATATTTT	CASSYNLPYSGNTIYF
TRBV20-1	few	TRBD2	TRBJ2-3	TGCAGTGCTGCCCGGACTAGCCGGGATACGCAGTATTTT	CSAARTSRDTQYF
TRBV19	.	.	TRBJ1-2	TGTGCCAGTAGCCCCAGGGATGGGTATGGCTACACCTTC	CASSPRDGYGYTF
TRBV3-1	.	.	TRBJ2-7	TGTGCCAGCAGCCTCGCTGCGGGCGGACCCCCCTACGAGCAGTACTTC	CASSLAAGGPPYEQYF
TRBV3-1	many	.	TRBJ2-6	TGTGCCAGCAGCCAAGGGACCTCCGAGACCTCTGGGGCCAACGTCCTGACTTTC	CASSQGTSETSGANVLTF
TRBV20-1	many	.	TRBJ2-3	TGCAGTGCCAGGTCGAGGGCAGATACGCAGTATTTT	CSARSRADTQYF
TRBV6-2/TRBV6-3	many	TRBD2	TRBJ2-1	TGTGCCAGCAGTCTAGCGGGAGGAGACAATGAGCAGTTCTTC	CASSLAGGDNEQFF
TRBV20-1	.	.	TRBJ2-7	TGCAGTGCCCGGGACTTCTACGAGCAGTACTTC	CSARDFYEQYF
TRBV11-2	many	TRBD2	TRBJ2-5	TGTGCCAGCAGCCAGAGAGGGGAGGGGACCCAGTACTTC	CASSQRGEGTQYF
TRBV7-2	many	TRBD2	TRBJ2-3	TGTGCCAGCAGCTTAAGGGCCCGACTAGCGGGGGGCATTCCTTCAGATACGCAGTATTTT	CASSLRARLAGGIPSDTQYF
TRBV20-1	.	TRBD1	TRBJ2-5	TGCAGTGCTTTAGACAGGGTTCAAGAGACCCAGTACTTC	CSALDRVQETQYF
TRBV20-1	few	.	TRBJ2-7	TGCAGTGCTAGAGTACCCTGGGGAGAGCAGTACTTC	CSARVPWGEQYF
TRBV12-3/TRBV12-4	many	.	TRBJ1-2	TGTGCCAGCAGTTTTGGGTTTAACTATGGCTACACCTTC	CASSFGFNYGYTF
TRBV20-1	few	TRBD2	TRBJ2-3	TGCAGTGCCAAGCGGGGAGGCAGCACAGATACGCAGTATTTT	CSAKRGGSTDTQYF
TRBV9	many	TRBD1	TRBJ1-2	TGTGCCAGCAGCTTCCGGACAGGGTCAGGTTCTAGCTACACCTTC	CASSFRTGSGSSYTF
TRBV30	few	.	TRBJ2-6	TGTGCCTGGAGCGCTGAGGAGGGTCGGTCTCGGGCCAACGTCCTGACTTTC	CAWSAEEGRSRANVLTF
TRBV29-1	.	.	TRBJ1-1	TGCAGCGTTATTGGCCACCTCATGAACACTGAAGCTTTCTTT	CSVIGHLMNTEAFF
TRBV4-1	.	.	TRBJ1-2	TGCGCCAGCAGCCAAATATGGGAAGGGGGTGGCTACACCTTC	CASSQIWEGGGYTF
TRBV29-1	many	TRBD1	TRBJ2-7	TGCAGCGTCGACGGACAGGGTACCTACGAGCAGTACTTC	CSVDGQGTYEQYF
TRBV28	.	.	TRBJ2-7	TGTGCCAGCACCCCCGACAGTCCCTTGTACGAGCAGTACTTC	CASTPDSPLYEQYF
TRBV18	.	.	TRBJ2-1	TGTGCCAGCTCACTATTGCTAGACAATGAGCAGTTCTTC	CASSLLLDNEQFF
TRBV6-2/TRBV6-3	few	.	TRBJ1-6	TGTGCCAGCAGCCCACACTATGGAGGATATAATTCACCCCTCCACTTT	CASSPHYGGYNSPLHF
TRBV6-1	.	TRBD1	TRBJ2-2	TGTGCCAGCAGGACCGGGACAGGGGTTGCCGGGGAGCTGTTTTTT	CASRTGTGVAGELFF
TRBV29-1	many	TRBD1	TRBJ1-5	TGCAGCGCCGGAACAGGGGTAAGGCAGCCCCAGCATTTT	CSAGTGVRQPQHF
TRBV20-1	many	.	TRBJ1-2	TGCAGTGCTAGTGCAGGGACCCTTTATGGCTACACCTTC	CSASAGTLYGYTF
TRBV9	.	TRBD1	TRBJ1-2	TGTGCCAGCAGCGTAGCGGGGACAGGGGACGGCTACACCTTC	CASSVAGTGDGYTF
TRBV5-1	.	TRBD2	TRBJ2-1	TGCGCCAGCAGCTTGGTAGCGGGGGGCGGTGAGCAGTTCTTC	CASSLVAGGGEQFF
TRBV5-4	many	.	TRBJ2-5	TGTGCCAGCAGCTTGGCGGCGAGTCTCACCCAAGAGACCCAGTACTTC	CASSLAASLTQETQYF
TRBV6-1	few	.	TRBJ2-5	TGTGCCAGCACCCCCGGTAGCAGTCAAGAGACCCAGTACTTC	CASTPGSSQETQYF
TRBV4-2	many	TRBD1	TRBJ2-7	TGTGCCAGCAGTCAGACAGGGGGAGTATACGAGCAGTACTTC	CASSQTGGVYEQYF
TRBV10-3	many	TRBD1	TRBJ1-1	TGTGCCATCAGTGAGTCGAGCGTACCGGGACAGGGGGGCACTGAAGCTTTCTTT	CAISESSVPGQGGTEAFF
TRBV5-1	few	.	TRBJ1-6	TGCGCCAGCACTTCCGCCAGGAGGGGTTCACCCCTCCACTTT	CASTSARRGSPLHF
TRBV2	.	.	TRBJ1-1	TGTGCCAGCAAAGAACAGCCAAACACTGAAGCTTTCTTT	CASKEQPNTEAFF